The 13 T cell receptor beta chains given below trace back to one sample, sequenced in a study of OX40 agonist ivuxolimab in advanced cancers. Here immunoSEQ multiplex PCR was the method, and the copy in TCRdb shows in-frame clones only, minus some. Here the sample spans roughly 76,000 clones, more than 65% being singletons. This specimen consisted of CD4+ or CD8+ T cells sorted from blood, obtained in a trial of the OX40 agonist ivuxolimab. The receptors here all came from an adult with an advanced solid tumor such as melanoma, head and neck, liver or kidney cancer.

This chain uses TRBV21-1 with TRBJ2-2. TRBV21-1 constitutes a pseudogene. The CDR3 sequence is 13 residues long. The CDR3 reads CASSSWYTGELFF. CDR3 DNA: TGTGCCAGCAGCAGTTGGTATACCGGGGAGCTGTTTTTT.

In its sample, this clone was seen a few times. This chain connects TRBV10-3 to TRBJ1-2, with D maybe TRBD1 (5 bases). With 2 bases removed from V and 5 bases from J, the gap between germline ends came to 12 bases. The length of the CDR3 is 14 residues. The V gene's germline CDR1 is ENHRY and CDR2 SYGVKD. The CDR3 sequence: CAISEAGTEYGYTF. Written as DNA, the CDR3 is TGTGCCATCAGTGAGGCAGGGACGGAATATGGCTACACCTTC.

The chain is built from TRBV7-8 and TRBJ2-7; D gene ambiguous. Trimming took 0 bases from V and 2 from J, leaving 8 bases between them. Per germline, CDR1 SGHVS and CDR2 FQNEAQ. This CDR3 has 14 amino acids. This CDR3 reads CASSLATFAYEQYF. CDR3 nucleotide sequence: TGTGCCAGCAGCTTAGCGACGTTTGCCTACGAGCAGTACTTC.

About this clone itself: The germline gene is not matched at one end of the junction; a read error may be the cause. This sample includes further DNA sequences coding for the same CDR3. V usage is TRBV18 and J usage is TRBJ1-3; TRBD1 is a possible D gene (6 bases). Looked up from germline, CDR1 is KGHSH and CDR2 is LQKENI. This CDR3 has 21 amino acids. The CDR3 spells CASSPRRQDLRSASSGNTIYF. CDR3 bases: TGCGCCAGCTCACCGCGTCGACAGGACCTAAGATCAGCAAGCTCTGGAAACACCATATATTTT.

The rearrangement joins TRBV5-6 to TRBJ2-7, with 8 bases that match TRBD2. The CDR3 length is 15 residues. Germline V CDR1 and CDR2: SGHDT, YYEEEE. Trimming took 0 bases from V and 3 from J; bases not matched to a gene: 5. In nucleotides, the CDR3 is TGTGCCAGCAGCTTGGAGGCGGGGGGACACTACGAGCAGTACTTC. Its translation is CASSLEAGGHYEQYF.

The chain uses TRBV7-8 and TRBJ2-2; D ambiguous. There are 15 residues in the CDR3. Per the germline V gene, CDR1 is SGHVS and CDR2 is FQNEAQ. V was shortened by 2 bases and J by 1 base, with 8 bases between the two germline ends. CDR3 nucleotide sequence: TGTGCCAGCAGCTTAAGTGGTATGAACACCGGGGAGCTGTTTTTT. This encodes CASSLSGMNTGELFF.

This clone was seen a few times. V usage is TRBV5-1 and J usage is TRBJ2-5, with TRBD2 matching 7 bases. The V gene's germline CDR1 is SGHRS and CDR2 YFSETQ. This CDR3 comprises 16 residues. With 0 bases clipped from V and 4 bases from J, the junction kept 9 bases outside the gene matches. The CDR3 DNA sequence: TGCGCCAGCAGCTTGGAAACCAGCGGGGAAGGAGAGACCCAGTACTTC. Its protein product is CASSLETSGEGETQYF. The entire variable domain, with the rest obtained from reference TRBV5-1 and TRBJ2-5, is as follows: KAGVTQTPRYLIKTRGQQVTLSCSPISGHRSVSWYQQTPGQGLQFLFEYFSETQRNKGNFPGRFSGRQFSNSRSEMNVSTLELGDSALYLCASSLETSGEGETQYFGPGTRLLVL.

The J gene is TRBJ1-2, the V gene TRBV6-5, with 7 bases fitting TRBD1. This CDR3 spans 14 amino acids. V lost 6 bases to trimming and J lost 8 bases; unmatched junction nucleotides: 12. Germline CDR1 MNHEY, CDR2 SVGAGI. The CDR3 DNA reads TGTGCCAGCAGCCCGCAATCAGGAGGGGGCGGCTACACCTTC. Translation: CASSPQSGGGGYTF.

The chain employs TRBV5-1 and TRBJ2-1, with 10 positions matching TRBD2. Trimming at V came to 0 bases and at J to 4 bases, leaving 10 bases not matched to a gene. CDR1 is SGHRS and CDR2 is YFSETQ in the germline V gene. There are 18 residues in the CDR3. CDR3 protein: CASSLAGSPAGGYNEQFF. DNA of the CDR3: TGCGCCAGCAGCTTGGCCGGCTCCCCAGCGGGGGGGTACAATGAGCAGTTCTTC.

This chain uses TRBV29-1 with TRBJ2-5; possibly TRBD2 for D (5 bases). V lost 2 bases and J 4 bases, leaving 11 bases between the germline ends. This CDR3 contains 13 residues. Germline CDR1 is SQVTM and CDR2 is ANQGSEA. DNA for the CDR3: TGCAGCGTTGAACTAGGGAGTGGAGAGACCCAGTACTTC. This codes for CSVELGSGETQYF.

CDR3 bases: TGTGCCAGCAGCTTCACAGGGATCACTGAAGCTTTCTTT. Amino acids: CASSFTGITEAFF. This sequence joins TRBV11-2 and TRBJ1-1, with D possibly being TRBD1 (6 bases). The germline gives CDR1 SGHAT, CDR2 FQNNGV. CDR3 length: 13 amino acids. The V end lost 3 bases, the J end lost 4 bases, and 9 bases lay between the germline ends.

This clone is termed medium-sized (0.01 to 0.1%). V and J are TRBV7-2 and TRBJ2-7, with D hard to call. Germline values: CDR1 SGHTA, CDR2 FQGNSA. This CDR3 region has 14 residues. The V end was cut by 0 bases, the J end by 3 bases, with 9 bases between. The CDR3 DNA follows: TGTGCCAGCAGCTTAGCATCCACGAACTACGAGCAGTACTTC. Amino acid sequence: CASSLASTNYEQYF.

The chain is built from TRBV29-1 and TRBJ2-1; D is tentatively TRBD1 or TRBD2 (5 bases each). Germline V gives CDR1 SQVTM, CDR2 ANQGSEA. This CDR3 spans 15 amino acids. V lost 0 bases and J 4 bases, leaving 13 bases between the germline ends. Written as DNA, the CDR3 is TGCAGCGTTGAAGAAATGGGGGTCCCTTACAATGAGCAGTTCTTC. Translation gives CSVEEMGVPYNEQFF.